This TCR beta chain was captured by sequencing in a study of blood T cell repertoires in COVID-19. Authors' analysis steps: Reference gene primer amplification yielded estimated nucleated cell counts. Only in-frame clones appear in the TCRdb table, and some are missing; sequencing was by immunoSEQ multiplex PCR. From that table come the V and J calls and clone size; the DNA was used to work out D and trimming. The sample lists under 550,000 clones, approximately 90% occurring once. CDR3 length: 14 amino acids. V dropped 3 bases and J dropped 8; count of bases not matched to a gene: 1. Germline V gives CDR1 SGHAT, CDR2 FQNNGV.

This TCR derives from a man between 18 and 35 years old with COVID-19, enrolled during active disease. The sequenced material came from peripheral blood. The chain uses TRBV11-2 and TRBJ2-2, with TRBD2 matching over 12 bases. The DNA of the CDR3 is TGTGCCAGCAGCTTCGGACTAGCGGGAGGGGAGCTGTTTTTT. Translated: CASSFGLAGGELFF. Variable domain in full (rest from reference TRBV11-2 and TRBJ2-2): EAGVAQSPRYKIIEKRQSVAFWCNPISGHATLYWYQQILGQGPKLLIQFQNNGVVDDSQLPKDRFSAERLKGVDSTLKIQPAKLEDSAVYLCASSFGLAGGELFFGEGSRLTVL.